This paragraph reports one T cell receptor (beta chain). This CDR3 is built from 13 residues. Germline V CDR1 and CDR2: SQVTM, ANQGSEA. V shed 8 bases and J shed 8 bases, with 21 bases lying between them. This specimen belongs to a study of cytomegalovirus exposure and HLA in healthy donors. Assay used: immunoSEQ multiplex PCR; TCRdb lists only in-frame clones, some missing. The sample includes approximately 150,000 clones, about 85% seen only once; the top ten take around 2%. This clonotype originated in a man under 40 in good health and CMV-seropositive. J is TRBJ1-2 and V is TRBV29-1; weak D call: TRBD1 (5 bases). The sequenced sample consisted of PBMCs. The CDR3 loop is CSTSKGQAQGYTF. CDR3 bases: TGCAGCACGTCCAAGGGGCAGGCCCAGGGCTACACCTTC.